This T cell receptor beta chain was obtained from a study of OX40 agonist ivuxolimab in advanced cancers. Whole-study context: Given to patients was ivuxolimab, an agonistic anti-OX40 (CD134) antibody. Study-level findings and limits: Patients who responded partially at 0.1-3.0 mg/kg showed clonal expansion ranking among the lowest.

Autoimmune disease history or systemic immunosuppression led to patients being barred. Blood sampling took place at baseline, cycle 4 day 1, and cycle 7 day 1. The CDR3 covers 16 residues. Germline-derived CDR1 and CDR2 are SEHNR and FQNEAQ (reference sequence). Sequenced by immunoSEQ multiplex PCR; TCRdb stores in-frame clones only, minus some. The sample has approximately 74,000 clones, around 90% seen once. On this clone: The antigen is undetermined. A much bigger clone sits one base away, suggesting this may be a read error. At the DNA level, this CDR3 is encoded by other sequences in the same sample as well.

The chain uses TRBV7-9 and TRBJ1-1; 8 bases align to TRBD1. This receptor was obtained from an adult with an advanced solid tumor such as melanoma, head and neck, liver or kidney cancer. The source was CD4+ or CD8+ T cells sorted from blood, collected in a trial of the OX40 agonist ivuxolimab. This CDR3 is CASSPNSGGWNTEAFF. CDR3 sequence (DNA): TGTGCCAGCAGCCCGAACTCAGGGGGCTGGAACACTGAAGCCTTCTTT.